This T cell receptor (beta chain) comes out of a study of T cell changes during pregnancy in multiple sclerosis. The CDR3 consists of 15 residues. The germline V gene has CDR1 SGDLS and CDR2 YYNGEE. The trim removed 4 bases at V and 4 bases at J, leaving 8 bases unmatched. The assay was immunoSEQ multiplex PCR, and TCRdb's table has in-frame clones only and misses some. The sample gives around 37,000 clones, 70% to 90% of which show up once; around 7% is in the top ten. V is TRBV9 and J is TRBJ1-2; 9 positions match TRBD1. The sample was CD8+ T cells from peripheral blood mononuclear cells, taken in the third trimester of pregnancy. The receptor comes from a female donor with multiple sclerosis, enrolled in a pregnancy study. Written as DNA, the CDR3 is TGTGCCAGCAGCCCGGGACAGGGAGTTCCCTATGGCTACACCTTC. Protein: CASSPGQGVPYGYTF. The entire variable domain, with the rest obtained from reference TRBV9 and TRBJ1-2, is as follows: DSGVTQTPKHLITATGQRVTLRCSPRSGDLSVYWYQQSLDQGLQFLIQYYNGEERAKGNILERFSAQQFPDLHSELNLSSLELGDSALYFCASSPGQGVPYGYTFGSGTRLTVV.